The clone carrying this TCR beta chain has at least ten counts. The record originates from a study of T cells in Graves' hyperthyroidism and ophthalmopathy. Fresh 10 ml peripheral blood yielded PBMCs. TCR beta CDR3 region amplification was performed from RNA transcripts. TCR CDR3 underwent first-round RT-PCR with the HTBI primer set. MiXCR, run by TCRdb on the multiplex PCR reads, gives a single entry per CDR3 protein. In the table there are 400,000 to 500,000 distinct CDR3 sequences, approximately 14% of which are singletons. CDR3 length: 15 amino acids. CDR1 is SGHTS, CDR2 YDEGEE, per germline. V dropped 4 bases and J dropped 2; count of bases not matched to a gene: 7.

The sequenced sample was blood. The genes are TRBV5-8 and TRBJ2-7; 9 bases agree with TRBD2. The TCR originated in a man younger than 35 with Graves' ophthalmopathy. CDR3 nucleotide sequence: TGTGCCAGCAGCCAAGTAGCGGGAGAGCCCTACGAGCAGTACTTC. This codes for CASSQVAGEPYEQYF.